The T cell receptor beta chain under discussion was sequenced for a study of Ad26.COV2.S vaccination and SARS-CoV-2 variants. Sequencing used immunoSEQ multiplex PCR; TCRdb keeps in-frame clones, though not all of them. The table lists around 300,000 clones, almost 90% of them singletons. CDR3 length: 17 amino acids. Trimming left V 0 bases short and J 2 bases short, with 17 bases between. Germline values: CDR1 SGDLS, CDR2 YYNGEE. Documented treatment: some 20 received Ad26.COV2.S at low or high dose, single or two shots; roughly 5 received placebo; per-sample allocation not given. Samples were taken on day 63 after the first vaccine or placebo injection.

The gene calls are TRBV9 and TRBJ1-1; D is perhaps TRBD1 (5 bases). This clonotype was sampled from a person between 18 and 65 years old who received the Ad26.COV2.S COVID-19 vaccine or a placebo. The input for sequencing was peripheral blood, taken in a trial of Ad26.COV2.S vaccine versus placebo. The CDR3 nucleotides read TGTGCCAGCAGCGTAGGGACCCCGGGGCTGGGAAACACTGAAGCTTTCTTT. It specifies CASSVGTPGLGNTEAFF.